These T cell receptor beta chains were read from a single sample in a study of blood T cell repertoires in COVID-19. Assay used: immunoSEQ multiplex PCR; TCRdb lists only in-frame clones, some missing. The profile covers about 110,000 clones, with more than 65% appearing a single time and less than 8% taken by the ten largest. The specimen sequenced was peripheral blood. These receptors came from an elderly woman with active or convalescent COVID-19. The CDR3 runs from the conserved cysteine through the conserved F or W. D genes are given only for firm matches. Only some rows state a clone size, as once, few, many or a class for expanded clones.

-,once,TRBJ2-2,17,TRBV27,TGTGCCAGCAGTTTTTGGAGGGGTTTTATTGACGCCGGGGAGCTGTTTTTT,CASSFWRGFIDAGELFF
TRBD1,-,TRBJ2-1,15,TRBV28,TGTGCCAGCAGTACGGGACAGGGAATCTACAATGAGCAGTTCTTC,CASSTGQGIYNEQFF
TRBD1,-,TRBJ1-1,15,TRBV6-5,TGTGCCGCATTCTCTTTGGGACAGCGTAACACTGAAGCTTTCTTT,CAAFSLGQRNTEAFF
-,once,TRBJ2-7,15,TRBV5-5,TGTGCCAGCAGCTCGGCGTTGGCGGGGACCTACGAGCAGTACTTC,CASSSALAGTYEQYF
-,-,TRBJ2-3,15,TRBV5-4,TGTGCCAGCAGCTTGGGGACAGCGAGCACAGATACGCAGTATTTT,CASSLGTASTDTQYF
TRBD1,once,TRBJ2-6,18,TRBV18,TGTGCCAGCTCACCACTCGGAACAGGGGTCTCTGGGGCCAACGTCCTGACTTTC,CASSPLGTGVSGANVLTF
-,-,TRBJ2-1,16,TRBV6-4,TGTGCCAGCAGTCTCATCTCGGCTAGCTCCTACAATGAGCAGTTCTTC,CASSLISASSYNEQFF
-,-,TRBJ2-1,12,TRBV3-1/TRBV3-2,TGTGCCAGCAGCCAAGTTAGGGGCTGGCAGTTCTTC,CASSQVRGWQFF
TRBD1,few,TRBJ1-1,16,TRBV5-4,TGTGCCAGCAGCGAAGGGACAGCACGCATGAACACTGAAGCTTTCTTT,CASSEGTARMNTEAFF
TRBD1,-,TRBJ1-2,15,TRBV28,TGTGCCAGCAGTACTGACTGGACAGGGCAGGAAGGCTACACCTTC,CASSTDWTGQEGYTF
TRBD1,-,TRBJ1-3,14,TRBV5-1,TGCGCCAGCACCGAGGGACAGTCCGGAAACACCATATATTTT,CASTEGQSGNTIYF
TRBD2,-,TRBJ2-5,15,TRBV28,TGTGCCAGCAGTTCCCGACTAGCGGGGATGGAGACCCAGTACTTC,CASSSRLAGMETQYF
TRBD1,-,TRBJ2-2,14,TRBV7-3,TGTGCCAGCAGCTTTGGGACAGGGGCGGGGGAGCTGTTTTTT,CASSFGTGAGELFF
-,-,TRBJ1-1,14,TRBV3-1/TRBV3-2,TGTGCCAGCAGCCTTCGGACAGACTCTTCTGAAGCTTTCTTT,CASSLRTDSSEAFF
-,-,TRBJ2-3,15,TRBV7-3,TGTGCCAGCAGCCCCCAGGGCGGACGGGCAGATACGCAGTATTTT,CASSPQGGRADTQYF
-,-,TRBJ2-5,13,TRBV6-1,TGTGCCAGCAGTGACCGCCAGGGAGGGACCCAGTACTTC,CASSDRQGGTQYF
TRBD1,-,TRBJ1-5,20,TRBV27,TGTGCCAGCAGCCTGAGACCGGGACAGGGGACTCGGGTAAGCAATCAGCCCCAGCATTTT,CASSLRPGQGTRVSNQPQHF
-,once,TRBJ2-3,14,TRBV6-4,TGTGCCAGCAGTGAGGTTGGGGGCATTGGTACGCAGTATTTT,CASSEVGGIGTQYF
-,-,TRBJ1-1,16,TRBV28,TGTGCCAGCTCCACGACCGGGGGGCTGGTGAACACTGAAGCTTTCTTT,CASSTTGGLVNTEAFF
TRBD1,-,TRBJ2-7,14,TRBV7-9,TGTGCCAGCAGCCCCCCCGGGACAGACTACGAGCAGTACTTC,CASSPPGTDYEQYF
TRBD1,-,TRBJ2-4,14,TRBV18,TGTGCCAGCTCACCAAGGGGGCAGGTGAGCATTCAGTACTTC,CASSPRGQVSIQYF
-,-,TRBJ1-1,14,TRBV10-3,TGTGCCATCAGTTCGGACAACAGGCCGGCTGAAGCTTTCTTT,CAISSDNRPAEAFF
-,-,TRBJ1-2,13,TRBV10-3,TGTGCCATCAGTCCGGGGTTGGTGGCTGGCTACACCTTC,CAISPGLVAGYTF
-,-,TRBJ2-3,15,TRBV7-9,TGTGCCAGCAGCTTAGCGCGGGGGCCCACAGATACGCAGTATTTT,CASSLARGPTDTQYF
-,-,TRBJ1-5,15,TRBV10-1,TGCGCCAGCATAGGAGGGGCGAACAGCAATCAGCCCCAGCATTTT,CASIGGANSNQPQHF
-,-,TRBJ1-4,14,TRBV3-1/TRBV3-2,TGTGCCAGCAGCCAATTCGCAACTAATGAAAAACTGTTTTTT,CASSQFATNEKLFF
-,-,TRBJ2-1,14,TRBV28,TGTGCCAGCAGTTTAGGCAGGGTCCGGAATGAGCAGTTCTTC,CASSLGRVRNEQFF
TRBD1,-,TRBJ2-5,15,TRBV5-4,TGTGCCAGCAGCTTTCCAGGGGGCCTGGGGGAGACCCAGTACTTC,CASSFPGGLGETQYF
-,-,TRBJ1-2,13,TRBV5-1,TGCGCCAGCAGCGACGACAGTAACTATGGCTACACCTTC,CASSDDSNYGYTF
TRBD2,once,TRBJ2-7,15,TRBV2,TGTGCCAGCAGTCTCCAAAGCGGGAGTGGCTACGAGCAGTACTTC,CASSLQSGSGYEQYF
TRBD2,once,TRBJ2-1,17,TRBV6-4,TGTGCCAGCAGTGACACCTGGACTAGCGGGGGCTACAATGAGCAGTTCTTC,CASSDTWTSGGYNEQFF
TRBD1,-,TRBJ2-7,11,TRBV28,TGTGCCAGCAGTGGAGGACAGGTAGAGTACTTC,CASSGGQVEYF
-,few,TRBJ1-5,15,TRBV28,TGTGCCAGCAGTGCCACAGGGTTTAGCAATCAGCCCCAGCATTTT,CASSATGFSNQPQHF
TRBD1,-,TRBJ2-1,13,TRBV29-1,TGCAGCGGGACAGGTAGCTCCTACAATGAGCAGTTCTTC,CSGTGSSYNEQFF
TRBD1,-,TRBJ1-1,15,TRBV11-2,TGTGCCAGCAGCCCGGGGACAGGGGGAGGCACTGAAGCTTTCTTT,CASSPGTGGGTEAFF
-,once,TRBJ2-5,13,TRBV10-3,TGTGCCATCAGTGAGATGAAGGTCGGGGGCCAGTACTTC,CAISEMKVGGQYF
-,-,TRBJ1-2,14,TRBV19,TGTGCCAGTAGTAATGGCAGGGTAGACTATGGCTACACCTTC,CASSNGRVDYGYTF
-,-,TRBJ2-7,15,TRBV4-2,TGTGCCAGCAGTCCAGGGGATGGGCGGGGGAGCGAGCAGTACTTC,CASSPGDGRGSEQYF
TRBD1,once,TRBJ1-6,16,TRBV28,TGTGCCAGCAGCCGGGCGACAGGGTCTCTAAGCTCACCCCTCCACTTT,CASSRATGSLSSPLHF
TRBD1,few,TRBJ1-4,14,TRBV11-2,TGTGCCAGCAGCTTGGGACAGACCAATGAAAAACTGTTTTTT,CASSLGQTNEKLFF
TRBD1,-,TRBJ1-5,19,TRBV18,TGTGCCAGCTCACGCAACCTCCCGGGACAGGGGGCGACTTTAGAGTCCCAGCATTTT,CASSRNLPGQGATLESQHF
TRBD1,-,TRBJ2-1,14,TRBV4-1,TGCGCCAGCAGCCGGACAGGGTCCTACAATGAGCAGTTCTTC,CASSRTGSYNEQFF
TRBD1,-,TRBJ1-2,13,TRBV5-5,TGTGCCAGCAGCTCCGGGACAGGGAACGGCTACACCTTC,CASSSGTGNGYTF
-,-,TRBJ1-1,14,TRBV19,TGTGCCAGTAGTCACGCCGGACAGTGGGCTGAAGCTTTCTTT,CASSHAGQWAEAFF
TRBD1,-,TRBJ1-2,13,TRBV19,TGTGCCAGTAGTATTTCGCAGGGGGTTGGCTACACCTTC,CASSISQGVGYTF
-,-,TRBJ2-7,16,TRBV27,TGTGCCAGCAGTCCCCGTCGACCCACCGGCAGCGACGAGCAGTACTTC,CASSPRRPTGSDEQYF
-,-,TRBJ1-5,16,TRBV7-9,TGTGCCAGCAGCTTTAGTGGGGGAGGCGGGCACCAGCCCCAGCATTTT,CASSFSGGGGHQPQHF
TRBD2,-,TRBJ2-5,15,TRBV6-5,TGTGCCAGCAGGGCTGGAGGGAGGGGAGAAGAGACCCAGTACTTC,CASRAGGRGEETQYF
TRBD2,-,TRBJ2-7,15,TRBV6-5,TGTGCCAGCCTGCGGACTAGCGGGAGGGCCCTCGAGCAGTACTTC,CASLRTSGRALEQYF